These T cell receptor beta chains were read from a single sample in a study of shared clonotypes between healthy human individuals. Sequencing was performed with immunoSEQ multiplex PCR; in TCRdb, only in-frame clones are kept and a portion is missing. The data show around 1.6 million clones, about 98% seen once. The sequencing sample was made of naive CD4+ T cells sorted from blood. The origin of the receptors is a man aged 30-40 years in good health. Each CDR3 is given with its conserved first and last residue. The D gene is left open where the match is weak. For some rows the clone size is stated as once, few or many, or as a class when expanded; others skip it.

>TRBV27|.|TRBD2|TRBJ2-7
CASSRTSGTYEQYF
TGTGCCAGCAGTCGGACTAGCGGGACCTACGAGCAGTACTTC
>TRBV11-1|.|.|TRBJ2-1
CASSWDPVPEQFF
TGTGCCAGCAGCTGGGACCCCGTTCCTGAGCAGTTCTTC
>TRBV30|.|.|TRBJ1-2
CAWDHSGPHGYTF
TGTGCCTGGGACCACTCCGGGCCCCATGGCTACACCTTC
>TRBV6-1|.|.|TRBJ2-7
CASSSPWPPSYEQYF
TGTGCCAGCAGTTCCCCTTGGCCTCCATCTTACGAGCAGTACTTC
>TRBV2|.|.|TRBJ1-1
CASSDVRTNTEAFF
TGTGCCAGCAGTGATGTACGGACGAACACTGAAGCTTTCTTT
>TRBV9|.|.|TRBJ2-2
CASSVALGGGSGELFF
TGTGCCAGCAGCGTAGCGCTTGGGGGCGGGTCCGGGGAGCTGTTTTTT
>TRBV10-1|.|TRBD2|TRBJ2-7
CASSEGISGTYEQYF
TGCGCCAGCAGTGAGGGGATTAGCGGGACCTACGAGCAGTACTTC
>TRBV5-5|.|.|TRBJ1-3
CASSLTQGYIGNTIYF
TGTGCCAGCAGCTTAACGCAGGGATATATCGGAAACACCATATATTTT
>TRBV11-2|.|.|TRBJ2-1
CASSQPNTEQFF
TGTGCCAGCAGCCAGCCGAATACTGAGCAGTTCTTC
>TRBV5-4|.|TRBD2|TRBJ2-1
CASSGGVARLKDEQFF
TGTGCCAGCTCCGGGGGGGTAGCTAGGCTTAAGGATGAGCAGTTCTTC
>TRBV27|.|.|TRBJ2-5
CASSASGTYVETQYF
TGTGCCAGCAGTGCTTCCGGGACTTATGTCGAGACCCAGTACTTC
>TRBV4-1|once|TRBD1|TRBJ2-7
CASSQEGQGSEQYF
TGCGCCAGCAGCCAAGAGGGACAGGGATCCGAGCAGTACTTC
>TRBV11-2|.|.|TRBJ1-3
CASRGTGLISSGNTIYF
TGTGCCAGCAGGGGAACGGGACTTATCTCCTCTGGAAACACCATATATTTT
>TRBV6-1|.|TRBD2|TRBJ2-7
CASSLSSGSYEQYF
TGTGCCAGCAGTCTTTCTAGCGGATCCTACGAGCAGTACTTC
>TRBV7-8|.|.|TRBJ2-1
CASSLRREISSYNEQFF
TGTGCCAGCAGCTTGAGGCGGGAAATTAGCTCCTACAATGAGCAGTTCTTC
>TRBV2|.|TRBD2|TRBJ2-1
CASSFRTSGSGNEQFF
TGTGCCAGCAGTTTCAGGACTAGCGGGAGCGGAAATGAGCAGTTCTTC
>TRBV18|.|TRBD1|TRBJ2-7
CASSPGQGKTSYEQYF
TGTGCCAGCTCACCAGGACAGGGCAAAACTTCCTACGAGCAGTACTTC
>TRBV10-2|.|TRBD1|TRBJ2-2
CASRERTGSTGELFF
TGCGCCAGCAGGGAGAGGACAGGGAGCACCGGGGAGCTGTTTTTT